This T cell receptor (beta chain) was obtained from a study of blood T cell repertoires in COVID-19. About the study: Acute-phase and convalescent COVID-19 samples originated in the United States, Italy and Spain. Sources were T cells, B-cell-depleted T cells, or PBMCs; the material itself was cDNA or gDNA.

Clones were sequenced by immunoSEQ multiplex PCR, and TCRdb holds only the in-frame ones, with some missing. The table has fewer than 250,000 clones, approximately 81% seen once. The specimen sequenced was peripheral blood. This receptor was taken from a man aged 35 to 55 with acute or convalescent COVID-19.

The CDR3 loop reads CASSFLASGNEQFF. The DNA for the CDR3 is TGTGCCAGCAGCTTTTTGGCTAGCGGTAATGAGCAGTTCTTC. V usage is TRBV5-4 and J usage is TRBJ2-1; TRBD2 matches 7 bases. The J segment lost 7 bases and the V segment lost 2 bases, leaving 6 bases of the junction unmatched. This CDR3 has 14 residues. Germline V gene lookup returns CDR1 SGHNT and CDR2 YYREEE (reference sequence).